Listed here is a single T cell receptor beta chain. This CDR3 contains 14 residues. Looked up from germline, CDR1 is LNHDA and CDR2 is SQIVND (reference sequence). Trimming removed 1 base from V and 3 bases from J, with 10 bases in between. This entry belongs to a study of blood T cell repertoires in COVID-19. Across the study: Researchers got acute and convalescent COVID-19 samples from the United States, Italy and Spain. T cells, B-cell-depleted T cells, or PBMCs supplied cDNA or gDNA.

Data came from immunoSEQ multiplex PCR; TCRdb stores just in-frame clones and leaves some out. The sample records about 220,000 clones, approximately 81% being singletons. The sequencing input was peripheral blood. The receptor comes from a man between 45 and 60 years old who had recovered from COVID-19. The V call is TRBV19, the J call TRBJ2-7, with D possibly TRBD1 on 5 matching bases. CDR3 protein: CASSIGGRDYEQYF. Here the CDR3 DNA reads TGTGCCAGTAGTATAGGTGGCAGGGACTACGAGCAGTACTTC.